The 27 T cell receptor beta chains reported below all come from one sample, sequenced in a study of cytomegalovirus exposure and HLA in healthy donors. Some clones are missing from TCRdb's copy, which holds only in-frame ones; the method was immunoSEQ multiplex PCR. The sample contains about 160,000 clones, 80% to 90% of which appear only once. Sequencing input: PBMCs. Every receptor here comes from a woman under 40 in good health and CMV-seronegative.

V is TRBV28 and J is TRBJ2-7; D is perhaps TRBD2 (5 bases). Germline CDR1 and CDR2: MDHEN and SYDVKM. This CDR3 is built from 15 residues. Trimming cost V 3 bases and J 6 bases, with 18 bases left between them. CDR3 bases: TGTGCCAGCAGTTTGGGAGCGACTCTCTCTGGCGAGCAGTACTTC. Translating gives CASSLGATLSGEQYF.

The chain recombines TRBV28 with TRBJ2-5; D possibly corresponds to TRBD1 (5 bases). V was shortened by 5 bases and J by 2 bases, with 18 bases between the two germline ends. This CDR3 comprises 16 residues. Germline V gene lookup returns CDR1 MDHEN and CDR2 SYDVKM. CDR3 nucleotides: TGTGCCAGCAGTCTCTATACAAAGGGGCCGCAAGAGACCCAGTACTTC. It codes for CASSLYTKGPQETQYF.

In DNA form, the CDR3 reads TGTGCCAGCAGCTTATCTCGGGGAAGCGAGCAGTACTTC. Amino acid sequence: CASSLSRGSEQYF. The chain couples TRBV11-3 to TRBJ2-7, with D perhaps matching TRBD2 (5 bases). The CDR3 extends over 13 amino acids. Trimming cost V 2 bases and J 6 bases, with 11 bases left between them. Germline V lookup: CDR1 SGHNT, CDR2 YENEEA.

The V call is TRBV5-6, the J call TRBJ1-1; D gene ambiguous. The CDR3 has 15 amino acids. The ends were cut back, 0 bases at V and 0 bases at J, with 9 bases in the middle. Germline CDR1 is SGHDT and CDR2 is YYEEEE. In DNA form, the CDR3 reads TGTGCCAGCAGCTTGGGTCCGGGGATGAACACTGAAGCTTTCTTT. Translating gives CASSLGPGMNTEAFF.

The rearrangement uses TRBV6-1 and TRBJ1-1, with D maybe TRBD1 (6 bases). The CDR3 is 14 amino acids. V lost 4 bases and J lost 6, with 15 bases in between. Germline V CDR1 and CDR2: MNHNS, SASEGT. CDR3 residues: CASSASYRVPEAFF. In nucleotides, the CDR3 is TGTGCCAGCAGTGCCTCCTACAGGGTTCCTGAAGCTTTCTTT.

The chain has TRBV5-1 and TRBJ2-5, with 8 bases matching TRBD2. CDR1 is SGHRS and CDR2 is YFSETQ in the germline V gene. This CDR3 contains 16 residues. With 2 bases clipped from V and 5 bases from J, the junction kept 11 bases outside the gene matches. The CDR3 nucleotides are TGCGCCAGCAGCTTTTCAAGCGGGAGATTGGGGGAGACCCAGTACTTC. Translating gives CASSFSSGRLGETQYF. Complete variable domain (other parts from reference TRBV5-1 and TRBJ2-5): KAGVTQTPRYLIKTRGQQVTLSCSPISGHRSVSWYQQTPGQGLQFLFEYFSETQRNKGNFPGRFSGRQFSNSRSEMNVSTLELGDSALYLCASSFSSGRLGETQYFGPGTRLLVL.

This sequence joins TRBV6-5 and TRBJ1-2, with D possibly matching TRBD1 (5 bases). V was pared by 6 bases and J by 3 bases, with 14 bases between. Germline V gene data show CDR1 as MNHEY and CDR2 as SVGAGI. This CDR3 is 14 amino acids long. Here the CDR3 reads CASSPKQVYYGYTF. In nucleotides, the CDR3 is TGTGCCAGCAGCCCTAAACAGGTCTACTATGGCTACACCTTC.

The gene calls are TRBV4-2 and TRBJ2-5; D uncertain. Germline V gene lookup returns CDR1 LGHNA and CDR2 YNFKEQ. V lost 4 bases to trimming and J lost 0 bases, with 15 bases between them. CDR3 length: 16 amino acids. CDR3 nucleotide sequence: TGTGCCAGCAGCCCGCCTGGCAAAGAGTACCAAGAGACCCAGTACTTC. Protein: CASSPPGKEYQETQYF.

This chain connects TRBV7-2 to TRBJ2-7; D gene ambiguous. Trimming removed 2 bases from V and 8 bases from J, with 7 bases in between. This CDR3 spans 11 amino acids. Germline-derived CDR1 and CDR2 are SGHTA and FQGNSA. The CDR3 spells CASSLKQQQYF. CDR3 nucleotide sequence: TGTGCCAGCAGCTTAAAGCAACAGCAGTACTTC.

The V and J genes are TRBV27 and TRBJ1-4; D not resolved. The germline V gene encodes CDR1 MNHEY and CDR2 SMNVEV (reference sequence). CDR3 length equals 16 residues. The V and J ends lost 0 bases and 5 bases respectively, with 13 bases between them. The CDR3 DNA reads as TGTGCCAGCAGTTTATCTTCCGTCGCGCTGAATGAAAAACTGTTTTTT. Translating it yields CASSLSSVALNEKLFF.

The chain employs TRBV19 and TRBJ1-2; TRBD1 matches at 10 bases. Germline V gives CDR1 LNHDA, CDR2 SQIVND (reference sequence). The length of the CDR3 is 14 residues. Trimming cost V 1 base and J 14 bases; bases outside gene matches: 10. DNA of the CDR3: TGTGCCAGTAGTATAGCGTCGGGACAGGGGCGGTGGACCTTC. Protein: CASSIASGQGRWTF.

The chain links TRBV6-5 to TRBJ2-7; possible D gene TRBD2, 6 bases. Trimming pared 10 bases from V and 0 bases from J, leaving 16 bases between. This CDR3 region has 14 residues. Germline CDR1 and CDR2: MNHEY and SVGAGI. The CDR3 coding sequence is TGTGCCACCATAGGGACTCAGAGCTCCTACGAGCAGTACTTC. It specifies CATIGTQSSYEQYF.

V usage is TRBV28 and J usage is TRBJ1-1, with D uncertain. This CDR3 has 11 residues. The V gene lost 3 bases and the J gene lost 13 bases, with 12 bases spanning the gap. CDR1 and CDR2 from the germline V gene are MDHEN and SYDVKM. In nucleotides, the CDR3 is TGTGCCAGCAGTTTCTTTGGGGTGGGTTTCTTT. Amino acid sequence: CASSFFGVGFF.

The rearrangement links TRBV5-8 to TRBJ2-1; tentative D call: TRBD2 (6 bases). The CDR3 is 15 amino acids. V was trimmed by 3 bases and J by 4 bases, leaving 14 bases between them. Per the germline V gene, CDR1 is SGHTS and CDR2 is YDEGEE. The DNA of the CDR3 is TGTGCCAGCAGCTCGACTGGGAGGCTGTACAATGAGCAGTTCTTC. Its translation is CASSSTGRLYNEQFF.

CDR3 amino acids: CASSPGFRTGNLKSYEQYF. CDR3 nucleotide sequence: TGCGCCAGCAGCCCGGGCTTTCGGACAGGCAACCTCAAATCCTACGAGCAGTACTTC. This chain links TRBV5-1 with TRBJ2-7; 7 bases are shared with TRBD1. In germline, CDR1 is SGHRS, CDR2 YFSETQ. V shed 4 bases, J shed 1 base, and the junction held 20 bases outside the gene matches. CDR3 size: 19 residues.

As DNA, the CDR3 is TGTGCCAGCAAGCGGCTAGCGGAGGGTGAGCAGTTCTTC. It yields the protein CASKRLAEGEQFF. The J gene is TRBJ2-1, the V gene TRBV13; 7 bases are shared with TRBD2. The germline CDR1 and CDR2 sequences are PRHDT and FYEKMQ (reference sequence). J was trimmed by 9 bases and V by 7 bases; bases with no gene match: 9. The CDR3 length is 13 residues.

The chain has TRBV6-5 and TRBJ2-5; D call uncertain. Trimming stripped 7 bases from V and 0 bases from J, with 9 bases between. Germline CDR1 is MNHEY and CDR2 is SVGAGI. The CDR3 is 13 residues long. CDR3 protein: CASKTPDQETQYF. The CDR3 nucleotides are TGTGCCAGCAAGACCCCAGACCAAGAGACCCAGTACTTC.

The V call is TRBV11-2, the J call TRBJ2-2, with 9 positions matching TRBD1. This CDR3 is 16 amino acids long. V was clipped by 5 bases and J by 4 bases; unmatched bases: 8. Germline loops: CDR1 SGHAT, CDR2 FQNNGV. The CDR3: CASSGGTGWGTGELFF. CDR3 bases: TGTGCCAGCAGCGGGGGGACAGGGTGGGGCACCGGGGAGCTGTTTTTT. The full variable domain, in which reference TRBV11-2 and TRBJ2-2 provide the parts outside the CDR3, is EAGVAQSPRYKIIEKRQSVAFWCNPISGHATLYWYQQILGQGPKLLIQFQNNGVVDDSQLPKDRFSAERLKGVDSTLKIQPAKLEDSAVYLCASSGGTGWGTGELFFGEGSRLTVL.

This chain links TRBV4-2 with TRBJ2-7; TRBD2 matches 10 bases. Trimming removed 0 bases from V and 5 bases from J; junction bases left unmatched: 4. This CDR3 region has 15 residues. From germline, CDR1 is LGHNA and CDR2 YNFKEQ. CDR3 protein: CASSQDLAGVDEQYF. In DNA, the CDR3 is TGTGCCAGCAGCCAAGACCTAGCGGGAGTCGACGAGCAGTACTTC.

The chain recombines TRBV15 with TRBJ1-5; D is possibly TRBD1 (5 bases). V gave up 5 bases and J gave up 6 bases, with 17 bases separating them. The CDR3 runs 15 residues. Per the germline V gene, CDR1 is LNHNV and CDR2 is YYDKDF (reference sequence). The CDR3 reads CATSDGPRGIQPQHF. In nucleotides, the CDR3 is TGTGCCACCAGCGACGGCCCACGGGGGATTCAGCCCCAGCATTTT.

The rearrangement joins TRBV2 to TRBJ2-3, with no clear D. This CDR3 contains 15 residues. Trimming stripped 9 bases from V and 0 bases from J, with 16 bases between. Germline V lookup: CDR1 SNHLY, CDR2 FYNNEI. The CDR3 sequence is CASPMGSSSTDTQYF. The DNA of the CDR3 is TGTGCCAGTCCAATGGGGTCGAGCAGCACAGATACGCAGTATTTT.

This clone was picked up a small number of times. The chain is built from TRBV10-2 and TRBJ1-6; 8 nucleotides agree with TRBD1. Per the germline V gene, CDR1 is WSHSY and CDR2 is SAAADI. After removal of 6 bases from V and 9 bases from J, the junction contained 4 bases not matched to a gene. CDR3 length: 13 residues. CDR3 residues: CASRDRVSSPLHF. CDR3 DNA: TGCGCCAGCAGGGACAGGGTTTCTTCACCCCTCCACTTT.

The count of this clone is one. V gene TRBV6-5 combines with J gene TRBJ1-2; D is perhaps TRBD1 (5 bases). The V gene's germline CDR1 is MNHEY and CDR2 SVGAGI. V was pared by 7 bases and J by 8 bases, with 14 bases between. The CDR3 loop spans 12 amino acids. The CDR3 here is CASTPGLGGYTF. CDR3 in DNA: TGTGCCAGCACCCCGGGACTTGGAGGCTACACCTTC.

This clone was counted only a few times. The V call is TRBV11-3, the J call TRBJ2-7; a weak D match, TRBD1 (7 bases). Looked up from germline, CDR1 is SGHNT and CDR2 is YENEEA. Trimming removed 5 bases from V and 4 bases from J, with 15 bases in between. This CDR3 contains 14 residues. The CDR3 DNA sequence: TGTGCCAGCAGCCTTGGCGGGACAGCATACGAGCAGTACTTC. It translates to CASSLGGTAYEQYF.

The rearrangement links TRBV9 to TRBJ2-5, with a possible D match to TRBD1 (6 bases). This CDR3 has 16 residues. Deletions cut 0 bases from V and 2 bases from J, with 14 bases between. Germline CDR1 and CDR2: SGDLS and YYNGEE. The CDR3 loop is CASSVGLQGPQETQYF. The CDR3 DNA reads TGTGCCAGCAGCGTAGGGTTACAGGGCCCGCAAGAGACCCAGTACTTC.

V and J are TRBV6-1 and TRBJ2-7; 9 nucleotides agree with TRBD1. The CDR3 is made up of 16 amino acids. J gave up 5 bases and V 0 bases, and 8 bases lay outside the gene matches. Germline CDR1 MNHNS, CDR2 SASEGT. The CDR3, as DNA: TGTGCCAGCAGTGAAGCGTTGGGGACAGGGAACCACGAGCAGTACTTC. Protein sequence: CASSEALGTGNHEQYF.

The chain carries TRBV4-1 and TRBJ2-1; D is possibly TRBD1 or TRBD2 (5 bases each). The CDR3 has 13 amino acids. V lost 1 base and J lost 6, with 7 bases in between. CDR1 and CDR2 from the germline V gene are MGHRA and YSYEKL. CDR3 nucleotide sequence: TGCGCCAGCAGCCAAGGGGACGGCAATGAGCAGTTCTTC. Protein: CASSQGDGNEQFF.